The sequence of this TCR beta chain was determined in a study of blood T cell repertoires in COVID-19. Patients from Seattle were sampled longitudinally, starting during active infection. In the source study's methods: Amplification with reference gene primers provided the estimates of nucleated cell counts. Profiling relied on immunoSEQ multiplex PCR, and the TCRdb table lists in-frame clones only, not all of them. V and J calls and clone size are given by that table; D and trimming were obtained from the DNA. The sample carries 55,000 to 65,000 clones, over 75% recorded once. With 9 bases clipped from V and 5 bases from J, the junction kept 2 bases outside the gene matches. This CDR3 has 13 amino acids. Per the germline V gene, CDR1 is KGHDR and CDR2 is SFDVKD.

This TCR was recovered from a man between 60 and 70 years old with COVID-19, enrolled during active disease. The chain has TRBV24-1 and TRBJ1-6; 8 bases map to TRBD1. Material for sequencing was peripheral blood. CDR3 nucleotides: TGTGCCACCCGGACAGGGAATAATTCACCCCTCCACTTT. Translated: CATRTGNNSPLHF.